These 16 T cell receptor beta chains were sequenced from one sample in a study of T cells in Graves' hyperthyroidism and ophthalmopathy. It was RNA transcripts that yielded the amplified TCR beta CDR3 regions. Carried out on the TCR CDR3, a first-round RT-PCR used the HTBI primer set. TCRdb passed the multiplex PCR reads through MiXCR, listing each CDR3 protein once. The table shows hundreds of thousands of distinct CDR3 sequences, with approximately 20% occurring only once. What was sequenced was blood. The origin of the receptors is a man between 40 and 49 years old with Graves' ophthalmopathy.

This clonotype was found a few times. CDR3 protein: CASSFSPGRGQGYTF. In DNA, the CDR3 is TGTGCCAGCAGTTTCTCCCCCGGCAGGGGCCAGGGCTACACCTTC. This chain uses TRBV28 with TRBJ1-2; D might be TRBD1 (6 bases). Germline CDR1 reads MDHEN; CDR2 reads SYDVKM. The CDR3 extends over 15 amino acids. V was shortened by 3 bases and J by 8 bases, with 19 bases between the two germline ends.

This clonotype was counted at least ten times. As DNA, the CDR3 is TGTGCCAGCACCCGACTCCCTGGGGAGCTGTTTTTT. It translates to CASTRLPGELFF. The chain has TRBV7-2 and TRBJ2-2; D unresolved. CDR3 length: 12 amino acids. CDR1 SGHTA and CDR2 FQGNSA come from the germline V gene. Trimming took 7 bases from V and 8 from J, leaving 11 bases between them.

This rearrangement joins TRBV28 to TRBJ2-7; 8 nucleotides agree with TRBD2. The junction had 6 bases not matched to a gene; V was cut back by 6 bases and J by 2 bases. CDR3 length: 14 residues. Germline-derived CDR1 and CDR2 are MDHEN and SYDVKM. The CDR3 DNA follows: TGTGCCAGCAGACTCGGGGGGGGGGCCTACGAGCAGTACTTC. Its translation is CASRLGGGAYEQYF. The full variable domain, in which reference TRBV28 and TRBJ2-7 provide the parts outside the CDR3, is DVKVTQSSRYLVKRTGEKVFLECVQDMDHENMFWYRQDPGLGLRLIYFSYDVKMKEKGDIPEGYSVSREKKERFSLILESASTNQTSMYLCASRLGGGAYEQYFGPGTRLTVT.

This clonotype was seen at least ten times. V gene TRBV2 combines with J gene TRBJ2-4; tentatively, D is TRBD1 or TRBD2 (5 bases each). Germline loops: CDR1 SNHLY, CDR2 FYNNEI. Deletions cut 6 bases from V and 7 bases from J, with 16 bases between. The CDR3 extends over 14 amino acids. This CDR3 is CASRIFGTANIQYF. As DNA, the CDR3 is TGTGCCAGCAGAATTTTTGGGACCGCGAACATTCAGTACTTC.

The DNA for the CDR3 is TGTGCCAGCTCACCAACCGACAGGCTTCGAGATACGCAGTATTTT. This codes for CASSPTDRLRDTQYF. V and J are TRBV18 and TRBJ2-3, with D possibly being TRBD1 (6 bases). The CDR3 contains 15 residues. Trimming shortened V by 2 bases and J by 5 bases, and 14 bases separated the two germline ends. In germline, CDR1 is KGHSH, CDR2 LQKENI.

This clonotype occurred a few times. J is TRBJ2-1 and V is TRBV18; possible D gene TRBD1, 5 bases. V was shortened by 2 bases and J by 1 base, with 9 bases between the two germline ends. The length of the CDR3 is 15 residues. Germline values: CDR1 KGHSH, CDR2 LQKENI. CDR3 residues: CASSPRTISYNEQFF. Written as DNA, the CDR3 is TGTGCCAGCTCACCAAGGACAATATCCTACAATGAGCAGTTCTTC.

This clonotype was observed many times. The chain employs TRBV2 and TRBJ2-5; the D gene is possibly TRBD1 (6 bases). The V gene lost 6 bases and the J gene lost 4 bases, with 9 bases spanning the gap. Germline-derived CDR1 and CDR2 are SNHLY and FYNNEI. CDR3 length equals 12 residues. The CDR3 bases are TGTGCCAGCAGGGAGACAGGAGAGACCCAGTACTTC. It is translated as CASRETGETQYF.

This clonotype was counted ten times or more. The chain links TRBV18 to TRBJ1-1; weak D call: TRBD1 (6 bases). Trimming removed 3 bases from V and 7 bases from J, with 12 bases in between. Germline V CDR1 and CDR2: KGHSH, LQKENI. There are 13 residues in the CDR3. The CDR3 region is CASSPTGQLEAFF. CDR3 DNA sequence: TGTGCCAGCTCACCGACCGGACAGCTTGAAGCTTTCTTT.

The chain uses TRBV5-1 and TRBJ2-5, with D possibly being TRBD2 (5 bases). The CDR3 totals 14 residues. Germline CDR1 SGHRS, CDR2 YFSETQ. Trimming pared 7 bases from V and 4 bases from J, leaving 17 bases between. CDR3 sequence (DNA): TGCGCCAGCCAACCCCAAACTAGTGGAGAGACCCAGTACTTC. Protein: CASQPQTSGETQYF.

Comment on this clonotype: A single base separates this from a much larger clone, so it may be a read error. CDR3 amino acids: CASSLMYNEQFF. Written as DNA, the CDR3 is TGTGCCAGCAGTTTAATGTACAATGAGCAGTTCTTC. The V call is TRBV28, the J call TRBJ2-1; D gene unclear. The CDR3 is 12 residues long. The V end lost 2 bases, the J end lost 4 bases, and 3 bases lay between the germline ends. Germline V gene sequence: CDR1 MDHEN, CDR2 SYDVKM. Full variable domain (missing parts from reference TRBV28 and TRBJ2-1): DVKVTQSSRYLVKRTGEKVFLECVQDMDHENMFWYRQDPGLGLRLIYFSYDVKMKEKGDIPEGYSVSREKKERFSLILESASTNQTSMYLCASSLMYNEQFFGPGTRLTVL.

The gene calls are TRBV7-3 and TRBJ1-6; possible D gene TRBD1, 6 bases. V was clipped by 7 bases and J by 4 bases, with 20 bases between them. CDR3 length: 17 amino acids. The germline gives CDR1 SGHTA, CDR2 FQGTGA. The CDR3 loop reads CASNNRDPLIYNSPLHF. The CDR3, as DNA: TGTGCCAGCAACAACAGGGACCCACTGATTTATAATTCACCCCTCCACTTT.

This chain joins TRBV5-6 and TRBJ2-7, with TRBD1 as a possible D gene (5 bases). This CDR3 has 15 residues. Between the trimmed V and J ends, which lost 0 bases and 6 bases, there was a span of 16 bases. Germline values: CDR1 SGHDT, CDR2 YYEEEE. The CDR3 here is CASSLVLGPSGEQYF. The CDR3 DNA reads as TGTGCCAGCAGCTTGGTGCTGGGGCCCTCCGGCGAGCAGTACTTC.

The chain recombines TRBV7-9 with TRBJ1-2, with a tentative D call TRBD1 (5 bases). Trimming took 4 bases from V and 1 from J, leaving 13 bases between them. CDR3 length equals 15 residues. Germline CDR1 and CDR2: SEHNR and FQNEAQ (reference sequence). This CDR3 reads CASSSLGTDNYGYTF. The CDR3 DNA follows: TGTGCCAGCAGCTCCTTGGGGACGGATAACTATGGCTACACCTTC.

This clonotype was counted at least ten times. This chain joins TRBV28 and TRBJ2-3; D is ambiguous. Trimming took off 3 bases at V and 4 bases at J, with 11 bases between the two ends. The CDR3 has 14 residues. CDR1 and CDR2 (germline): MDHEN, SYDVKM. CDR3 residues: CASSLGGKADTQYF. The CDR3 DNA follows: TGTGCCAGCAGTTTGGGTGGGAAAGCAGATACGCAGTATTTT.

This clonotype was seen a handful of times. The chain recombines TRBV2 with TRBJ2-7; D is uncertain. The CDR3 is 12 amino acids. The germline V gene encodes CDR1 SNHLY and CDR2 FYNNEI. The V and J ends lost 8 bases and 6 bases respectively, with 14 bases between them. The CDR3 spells CASALPPSEQYF. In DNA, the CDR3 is TGTGCCAGCGCCCTACCCCCCTCCGAGCAGTACTTC.

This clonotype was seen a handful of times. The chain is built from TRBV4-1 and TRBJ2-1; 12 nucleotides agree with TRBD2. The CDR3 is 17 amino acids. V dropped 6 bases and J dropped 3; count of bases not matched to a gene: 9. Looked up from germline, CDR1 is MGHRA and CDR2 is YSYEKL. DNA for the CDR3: TGCGCCAGCAGTCCTAGCGGGGGGGCCCCTCTCTACAATGAGCAGTTCTTC. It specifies CASSPSGGAPLYNEQFF.